This T cell receptor beta chain was recorded in a study of monozygotic twins with inflammatory bowel disease. The V gene's germline CDR1 is LGHDT and CDR2 YNNKEL (reference sequence). This CDR3 is built from 15 residues. Total RNA from whole blood was isolated with no T cell sorting. TCR libraries were prepared from 3500 ng total RNA each. Researchers ran eight separate cDNA reactions for each sample. Through template switching, UMIs that included a 6-nucleotide sample barcode were added. From the 5' RACE reads, TCRdb lists one entry per CDR3 protein and no DNA. The sample data list a few hundred thousand distinct CDR3 sequences.

The sequence derives from a human donor with ulcerative colitis or Crohn's disease, or a healthy co-twin of an affected twin (not recorded which). Sequencing was done on a sample of blood. V gene TRBV3-1 combines with J gene TRBJ2-3; with no DNA, the TCRdb D assignment of TRBD2 cannot be verified. Here the CDR3 reads CASSQGRGFTDTQYF.